These 2 T cell receptor beta chains originate from one sample sequenced in a study of T-cell memory formation after mild COVID-19. TCRdb reprocessed the 5' RACE reads with MiXCR, giving one entry per CDR3 protein. This sample has around 200,000 distinct CDR3 sequences, with 25% to 35% found just once. Sample: PBMCs or a T cell subset sorted from them (not recorded which). These receptors originate from an adult woman who had mild COVID-19 (a few samples of this study predate the infection). Cell type and time point are not known.

This chain joins TRBV29-1 and TRBJ2-3, with unresolved D. The V end was cut by 4 bases, the J end by 0 bases, with 5 bases between. Germline loops: CDR1 SQVTM, CDR2 ANQGSEA. This CDR3 region has 12 residues. In DNA form, the CDR3 reads TGCAGCGTTGGTCCTAGCACAGATACGCAGTATTTT. Amino acids: CSVGPSTDTQYF.

The chain combines TRBV9 with TRBJ2-7, with 7 bases matching TRBD2. This CDR3 comprises 16 residues. Germline-derived CDR1 and CDR2 are SGDLS and YYNGEE. V trimming: 0 bases; J trimming: 2 bases; junction bases outside the gene matches: 8. CDR3 bases: TGTGCCAGCAGCGTAGGCGGGGCGGGGGTCGCCTACGAGCAGTACTTC. As protein: CASSVGGAGVAYEQYF. The entire variable domain, with the rest obtained from reference TRBV9 and TRBJ2-7, is as follows: DSGVTQTPKHLITATGQRVTLRCSPRSGDLSVYWYQQSLDQGLQFLIQYYNGEERAKGNILERFSAQQFPDLHSELNLSSLELGDSALYFCASSVGGAGVAYEQYFGPGTRLTVT.